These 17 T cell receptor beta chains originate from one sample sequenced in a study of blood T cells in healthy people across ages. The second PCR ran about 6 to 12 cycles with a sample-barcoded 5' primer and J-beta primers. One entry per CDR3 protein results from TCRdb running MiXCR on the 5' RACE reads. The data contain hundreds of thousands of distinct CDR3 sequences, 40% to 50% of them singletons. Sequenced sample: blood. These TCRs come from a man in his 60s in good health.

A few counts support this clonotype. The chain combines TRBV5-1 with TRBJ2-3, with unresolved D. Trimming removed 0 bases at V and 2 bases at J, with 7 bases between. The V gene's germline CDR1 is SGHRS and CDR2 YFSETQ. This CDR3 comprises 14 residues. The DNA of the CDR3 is TGCGCCAGCAGCTTGGGGTCTAACACAGATACGCAGTATTTT. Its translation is CASSLGSNTDTQYF.

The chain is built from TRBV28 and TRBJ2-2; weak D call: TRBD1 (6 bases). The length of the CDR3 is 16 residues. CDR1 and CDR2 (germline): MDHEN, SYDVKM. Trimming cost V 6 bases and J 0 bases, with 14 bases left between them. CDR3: CASRFIDRTNTGELFF. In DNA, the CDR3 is TGTGCCAGCAGATTTATAGACAGGACGAACACCGGGGAGCTGTTTTTT.

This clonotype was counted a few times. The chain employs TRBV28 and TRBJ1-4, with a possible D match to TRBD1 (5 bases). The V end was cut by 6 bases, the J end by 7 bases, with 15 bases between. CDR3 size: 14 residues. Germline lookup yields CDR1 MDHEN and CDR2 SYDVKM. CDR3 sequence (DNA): TGTGCCAGCAGGCCCACAGGCTCGGTTGAAAAACTGTTTTTT. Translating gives CASRPTGSVEKLFF.

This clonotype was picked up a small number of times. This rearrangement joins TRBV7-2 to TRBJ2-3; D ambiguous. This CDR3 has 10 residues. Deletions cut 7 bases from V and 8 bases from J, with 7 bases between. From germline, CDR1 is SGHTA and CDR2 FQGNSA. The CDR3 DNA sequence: TGTGCCAGCAAAGGGTCTACGCAGTATTTT. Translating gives CASKGSTQYF.

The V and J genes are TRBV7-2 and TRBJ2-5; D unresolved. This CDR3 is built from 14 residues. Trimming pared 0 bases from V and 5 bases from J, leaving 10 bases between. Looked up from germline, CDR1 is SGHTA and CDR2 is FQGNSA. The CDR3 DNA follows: TGTGCCAGCAGCTTAGCGCTTAGGCGGGAGACCCAGTACTTC. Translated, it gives CASSLALRRETQYF.

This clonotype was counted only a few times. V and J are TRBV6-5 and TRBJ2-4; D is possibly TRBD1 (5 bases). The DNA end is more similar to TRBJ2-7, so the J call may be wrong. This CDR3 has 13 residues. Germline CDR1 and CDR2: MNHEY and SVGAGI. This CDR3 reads CASIGQGNREQYF. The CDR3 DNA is TGTGCCAGCATTGGGCAGGGTAATCGCGAGCAGTACTTC.

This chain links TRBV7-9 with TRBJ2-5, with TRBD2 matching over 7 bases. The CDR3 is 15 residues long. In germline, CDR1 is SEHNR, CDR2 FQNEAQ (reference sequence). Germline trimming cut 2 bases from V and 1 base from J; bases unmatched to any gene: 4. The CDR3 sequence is CASSLLGGVQETQYF. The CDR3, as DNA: TGTGCCAGCAGCTTATTGGGAGGGGTCCAAGAGACCCAGTACTTC.

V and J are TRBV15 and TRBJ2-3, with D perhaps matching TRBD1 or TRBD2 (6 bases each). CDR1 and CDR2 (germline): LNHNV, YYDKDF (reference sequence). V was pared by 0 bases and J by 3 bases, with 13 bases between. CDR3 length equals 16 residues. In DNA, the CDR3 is TGTGCCACCAGCAGAGATACGGGGGCCGCTACAGATACGCAGTATTTT. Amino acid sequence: CATSRDTGAATDTQYF.

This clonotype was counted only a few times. The CDR3 reads CASSFIDRNSPLHF. CDR3 nucleotides: TGTGCCAGCAGCTTCATCGACAGAAATTCACCCCTCCACTTT. V is TRBV13 and J is TRBJ1-6; possible D gene TRBD1, 5 bases. Trimming removed 3 bases from V and 7 bases from J, with 10 bases in between. Germline values: CDR1 PRHDT, CDR2 FYEKMQ (reference sequence). This CDR3 contains 14 residues.

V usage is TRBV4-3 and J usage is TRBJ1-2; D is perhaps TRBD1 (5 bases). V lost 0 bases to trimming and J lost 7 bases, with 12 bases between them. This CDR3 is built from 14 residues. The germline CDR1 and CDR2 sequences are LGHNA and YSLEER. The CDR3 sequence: CASSQDPGVGGYTF. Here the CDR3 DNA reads TGCGCCAGCAGCCAAGATCCGGGGGTCGGTGGCTACACCTTC.

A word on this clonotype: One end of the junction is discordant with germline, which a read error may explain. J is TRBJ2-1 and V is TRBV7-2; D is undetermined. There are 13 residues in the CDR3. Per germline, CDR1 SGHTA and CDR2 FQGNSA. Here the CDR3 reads CASSLARYNGQFF. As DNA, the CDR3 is TGTGCCAGCAGCTTAGCCCGATACAATGGGCAGTTCTTC.

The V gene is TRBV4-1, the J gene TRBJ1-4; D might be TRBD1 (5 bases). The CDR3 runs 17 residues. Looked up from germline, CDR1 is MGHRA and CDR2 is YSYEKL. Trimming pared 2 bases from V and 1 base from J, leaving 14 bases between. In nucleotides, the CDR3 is TGCGCCAGCAGCCAATTAAGAGGCCAGGGAACTAATGAAAAACTGTTTTTT. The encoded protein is CASSQLRGQGTNEKLFF.

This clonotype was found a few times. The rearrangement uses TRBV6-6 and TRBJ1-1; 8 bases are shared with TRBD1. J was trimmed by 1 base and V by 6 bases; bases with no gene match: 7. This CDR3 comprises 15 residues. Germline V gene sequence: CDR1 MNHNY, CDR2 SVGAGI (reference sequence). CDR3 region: CASRPGQGPNTEAFF. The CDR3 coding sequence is TGTGCCAGCAGACCAGGACAGGGACCGAACACTGAAGCTTTCTTT.

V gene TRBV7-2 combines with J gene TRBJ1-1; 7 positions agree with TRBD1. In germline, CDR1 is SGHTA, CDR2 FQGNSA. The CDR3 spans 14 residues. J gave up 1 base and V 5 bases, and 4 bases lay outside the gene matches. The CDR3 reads CASSEGQKNTEAFF. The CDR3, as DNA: TGTGCCAGCAGCGAGGGACAGAAGAACACTGAAGCTTTCTTT.

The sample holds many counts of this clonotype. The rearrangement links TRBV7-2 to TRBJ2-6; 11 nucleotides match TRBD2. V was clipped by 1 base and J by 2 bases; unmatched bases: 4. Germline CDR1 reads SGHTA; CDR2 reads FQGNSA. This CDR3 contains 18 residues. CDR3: CASSLDSGGAPGANVLTF. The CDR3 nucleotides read TGTGCCAGCAGCTTAGATAGCGGGGGGGCCCCTGGGGCCAACGTCCTGACTTTC.

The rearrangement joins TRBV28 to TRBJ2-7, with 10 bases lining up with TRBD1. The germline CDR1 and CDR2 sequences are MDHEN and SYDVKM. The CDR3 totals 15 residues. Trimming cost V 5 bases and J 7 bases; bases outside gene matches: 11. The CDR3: CASSAFGTGAREQYF. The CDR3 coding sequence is TGTGCCAGCAGTGCGTTCGGGACAGGGGCGAGGGAGCAGTACTTC.

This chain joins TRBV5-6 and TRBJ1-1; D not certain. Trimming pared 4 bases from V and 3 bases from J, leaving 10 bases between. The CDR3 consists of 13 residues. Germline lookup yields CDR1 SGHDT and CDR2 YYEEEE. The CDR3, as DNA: TGTGCCAGCAGCGTGGGCCTTTACACTGAAGCTTTCTTT. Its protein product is CASSVGLYTEAFF.